This TCR beta chain was profiled in a study of blood T cell repertoires in COVID-19. This clone was picked up one time. Assay: immunoSEQ multiplex PCR; the TCRdb copy retains only in-frame clones and omits some. The sample yields approximately 220,000 clones, over 70% seen once. Germline V gene lookup returns CDR1 LGHDT and CDR2 YNNKEL (reference sequence). Trimming removed 0 bases from V and 7 bases from J, with 15 bases in between. The length of the CDR3 is 15 residues. The chain couples TRBV3-1 (or the pseudogene TRBV3-2) to TRBJ1-2, with no clear D. What was sequenced was peripheral blood. This TCR was sampled from a man aged 35-49 years with acute or convalescent COVID-19. In nucleotides, the CDR3 is TGTGCCAGCAGCCAAGAAATTGCCCTATCGGGTGGCTACACCTTC. This codes for CASSQEIALSGGYTF.